This T cell receptor (beta chain) was captured in a study of blood T cell repertoires in COVID-19. Sequencing used immunoSEQ multiplex PCR; TCRdb keeps in-frame clones, though not all of them. The sample has fewer than 250,000 clones, about 90% seen once. This CDR3 contains 11 residues. In germline, CDR1 is SGHVS, CDR2 FQNEAQ. V was shortened by 5 bases and J by 5 bases, with 6 bases between the two germline ends. This receptor was taken from a woman aged 70-85 years with acute or convalescent COVID-19. Sequencing used peripheral blood. The rearrangement links TRBV7-8 to TRBJ1-1; D remains ambiguous. Here the CDR3 DNA reads TGTGCCAGCAGCCCCTTAACTGAAGCTTTCTTT. Encoded protein: CASSPLTEAFF.